These T cell receptor beta chains were read from a single sample in a study of shared clonotypes between healthy human individuals. Using immunoSEQ multiplex PCR, the repertoire was profiled, and TCRdb retains in-frame clones only, with some absent. The sample records 450,000 to 500,000 clones, roughly 80% being singletons. The sequencing sample was made of PBMCs. The receptor source for this set is a woman aged 40 to 50 in good health. Some clones in this sample may be carry-over from other donors' samples. Both conserved end residues are part of each CDR3. D genes are given only for firm matches. Some rows mark clone size as missing; the rest say once, few, many or name a class of expanded clone.

>NA|TRBV6-4|NA|TRBJ1-5
TGTGCCAGCAGTTACCAGAGGGCTCAGCCCCAGCATTTT
CASSYQRAQPQHF
>NA|TRBV10-2|TRBD2|TRBJ2-3
TGCGCCAGCATCAGGACTAGCGGGAGTGGTACAGATACGCAGTATTTT
CASIRTSGSGTDTQYF
>NA|TRBV7-9|TRBD1|TRBJ1-1
TGTGCCAGCAGCTTAGCGTTACAGGGGAGCAGTGAAGCTTTCTTT
CASSLALQGSSEAFF
>NA|TRBV28|NA|TRBJ2-2
TGTGCCAGCAGTTCAGCTAGCCGGGACACCGGGGAGCTGTTTTTT
CASSSASRDTGELFF
>many|TRBV11-2|NA|TRBJ1-1
TGTGCCAGCAGCTTAGGGGCAGGAAACACTGAAGCTTTCTTT
CASSLGAGNTEAFF
>NA|TRBV18|TRBD1|TRBJ1-2
TGTGCCAGCTCACCCGGGACAGGGGGTACTAACTATGGCTACACCTTC
CASSPGTGGTNYGYTF
>NA|TRBV30|NA|TRBJ2-7
TGTGCCTGGGACGACTCCTACGAGCAGTACTTC
CAWDDSYEQYF
>once|TRBV6-5|NA|TRBJ2-7
TGTGCCAGCAGTTACGACAGATCCTACGAGCAGTACTTC
CASSYDRSYEQYF
>few|TRBV7-2|NA|TRBJ2-2
TGTGCCAGCAGCTTACACAGGGTAGACACCGGGGAGCTGTTTTTT
CASSLHRVDTGELFF
>NA|TRBV28|NA|TRBJ1-2
TGTGCCAGCAGCCTAGGGGGAGGGTACGGCTACACCTTC
CASSLGGGYGYTF
>NA|TRBV7-3|TRBD2|TRBJ2-2
TGTGCCAGCAGATCTAGCGGGACGAACACCGGGGAGCTGTTTTTT
CASRSSGTNTGELFF
>NA|TRBV15|NA|TRBJ2-1
TGTGCCACCAGCGGACTCTCAGGGGATGAGCAGTTCTTC
CATSGLSGDEQFF
>many|TRBV2|NA|TRBJ2-5
TGTGCCAGCACCTACAGGGTCTTGGAGCAGTACTTC
CASTYRVLEQYF
>NA|TRBV15|NA|TRBJ1-1
TGTGCCACCATCAGAGATCTAGGAGACACTGAAGCTTTCTTT
CATIRDLGDTEAFF
>once|TRBV25-1|NA|TRBJ2-7
TGTGCCAGCAGAGGTCCGGCGGAAGCCTACGAGCAGTACTTC
CASRGPAEAYEQYF
>few|TRBV4-2|NA|TRBJ2-2
TGTGCCAGCAGCCCCAGACTCCCGACCAACACCGGGGAGCTGTTTTTT
CASSPRLPTNTGELFF
>NA|TRBV7-2|NA|TRBJ2-7
TGTGCCAGCAGAGGGGACACCACCTCCTACGAGCAGTACTTC
CASRGDTTSYEQYF
>NA|TRBV9|NA|TRBJ2-1
TGTGCCAGCAGCGTAGGGATAGGGGCATCCAATGAGCAGTTCTTC
CASSVGIGASNEQFF
>NA|TRBV2|NA|TRBJ2-7
TGTGCCAGCAGTGAAATGTCCTACGAGCAGTACTTC
CASSEMSYEQYF
>NA|TRBV29-1|TRBD1|TRBJ2-1
TGCAGCATACTCGACAGGGGTGGAACGAATGAGCAGTTCTTC
CSILDRGGTNEQFF
>NA|TRBV29-1|NA|TRBJ1-5
TGCAGCGTATCGGACAGAAATAATCAGCCCCAGCATTTT
CSVSDRNNQPQHF
>NA|TRBV30|NA|TRBJ1-5
TGTGCCTGGACCCGGGACCTCAATCAGCCCAGGCATTTT
CAWTRDLNQPRHF
>NA|TRBV28|NA|TRBJ2-1
TGTGCCAGCAGTTTATCGACAGGTAGGGGTTACAATGAGCAGTTCTTC
CASSLSTGRGYNEQFF
>many|TRBV10-3|TRBD2|TRBJ2-5
TGTGCCATCAGTGTTGGGACTAGTCATTCCCAAGAGACCCAGTACTTC
CAISVGTSHSQETQYF
>NA|TRBV19|TRBD2|TRBJ2-7
TGTGCCAGTAGCACTAGCGGGAGCCACAGTAGAGAGCAGTACTTC
CASSTSGSHSREQYF
>NA|TRBV19|TRBD1|TRBJ1-1
TGTGCCAGTATTAATACAGGGGGCGTCACTGAAGCTTTCTTT
CASINTGGVTEAFF
>NA|TRBV27|TRBD2|TRBJ2-1
TGTGCCAGCAGTATCCTAGCGGGAGGGCCCTCTAATGAGCAGTTCTTC
CASSILAGGPSNEQFF
>few|TRBV7-9|NA|TRBJ2-7
TGTGCCAGCAGCCCATCAGGCTACGAGCAGTACTTC
CASSPSGYEQYF
>many|TRBV7-8|NA|TRBJ2-7
TGTGCCAGCAGCTTACGCTCGGGCCCCTACGAGCAGTACTTC
CASSLRSGPYEQYF
>NA|TRBV7-9|NA|TRBJ1-5
TGTGCCAGCAGCCCCGGGACGGGTACAATCACGCCCCAGCATTTT
CASSPGTGTITPQHF
>NA|TRBV19|NA|TRBJ1-5
TGTGCCACAGCCTACGACGGGGCGCAGGGCAATCAGCCCCAGCATTTT
CATAYDGAQGNQPQHF
>NA|TRBV19|TRBD2|TRBJ2-7
TGTGCCAGTAGTATATTGCCGGGACTAGACTCCGACGAGCAGTACTTC
CASSILPGLDSDEQYF
>NA|TRBV7-8|TRBD1|TRBJ1-1
TGTGCCAGCAGCTTAGATGTAGGACAGGGGGTCACTGAAGCTTTCTTT
CASSLDVGQGVTEAFF
>NA|TRBV28|NA|TRBJ2-2
TGTGCCAGCACCCGAGGGACGGGAGTCACCGGGGAGCTGTTTTTT
CASTRGTGVTGELFF
>NA|TRBV7-3|NA|TRBJ2-7
TGTGCCAGCAGCCCCGGGACTGCACCCTACGAGCAGTACTTC
CASSPGTAPYEQYF
>NA|TRBV7-7|TRBD1|TRBJ2-5
TGTGCCAGCAGCTTACGTACAGGGGGCCAAGAGACCCAGTACTTC
CASSLRTGGQETQYF